Below, one T cell receptor beta chain is given with its context. As yet, its antigen is unknown. The CDR3 has 12 amino acids. V shed 5 bases and J shed 8 bases, with 10 bases lying between them. Germline V gene data show CDR1 as LNHDA and CDR2 as SQIVND (reference sequence). This sample was included in a study of shared clonotypes between healthy human individuals. Study-level results: Around 5% was the fraction of naive CD4 clonotypes found shared across four donors.

Clones were read by immunoSEQ multiplex PCR, and TCRdb kept only the in-frame ones, dropping some. The sample carries 2 million to 2.5 million clones, 95% recorded once. The rearrangement links TRBV19 to TRBJ2-1; a weak D match, TRBD1 (5 bases). This sequence was found in a man aged 18 to 30 in good health. The sequencing sample was made of naive CD4+ T cells sorted from blood. Stated subset: CD45RA+ positively selected. The CDR3 coding sequence is TGTGCCAGTAGTCTGGTAGGGGATGAGCAGTTCTTC. Protein: CASSLVGDEQFF. The whole variable domain, remainder taken from reference TRBV19 and TRBJ2-1, is DGGITQSPKYLFRKEGQNVTLSCEQNLNHDAMYWYRQDPGQGLRLIYYSQIVNDFQKGDIAEGYSVSREKKESFPLTVTSAQKNPTAFYLCASSLVGDEQFFGPGTRLTVL.